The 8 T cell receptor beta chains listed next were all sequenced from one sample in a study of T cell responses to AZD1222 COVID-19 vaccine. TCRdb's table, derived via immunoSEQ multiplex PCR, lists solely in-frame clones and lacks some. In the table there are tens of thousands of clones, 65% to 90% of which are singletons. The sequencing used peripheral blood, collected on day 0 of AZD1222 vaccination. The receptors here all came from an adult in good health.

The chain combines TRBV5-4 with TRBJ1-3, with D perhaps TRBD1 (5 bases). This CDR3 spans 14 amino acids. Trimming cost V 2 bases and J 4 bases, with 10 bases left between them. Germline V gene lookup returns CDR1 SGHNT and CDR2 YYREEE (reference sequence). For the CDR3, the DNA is TGTGCCAGCAGCTTCGGAGGGACCGGAAACACCATATATTTT. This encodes CASSFGGTGNTIYF.

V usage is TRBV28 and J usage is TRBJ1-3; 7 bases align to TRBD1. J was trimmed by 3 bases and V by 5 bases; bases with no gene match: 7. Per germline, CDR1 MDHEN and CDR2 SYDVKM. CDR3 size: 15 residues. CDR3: CASSPSDRVGNTIYF. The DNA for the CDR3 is TGTGCCAGCAGTCCAAGTGACAGGGTTGGAAACACCATATATTTT.

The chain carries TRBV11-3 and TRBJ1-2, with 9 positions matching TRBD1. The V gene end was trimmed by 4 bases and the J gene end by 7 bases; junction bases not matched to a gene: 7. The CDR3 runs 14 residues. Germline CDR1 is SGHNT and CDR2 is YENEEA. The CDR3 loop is CASSSSNRGPGYTF. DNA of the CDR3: TGTGCCAGCAGCTCCTCAAACAGGGGGCCTGGCTACACCTTC.

DNA for the CDR3: TGTGCCAGCAGCCCAACCTGGGGGAGGGTCACTGAAGCTTTCTTT. Amino acid sequence: CASSPTWGRVTEAFF. The V call is TRBV6-5, the J call TRBJ1-1, with D possibly being TRBD1 (5 bases). V gave up 6 bases and J gave up 4 bases, with 18 bases separating them. Looked up from germline, CDR1 is MNHEY and CDR2 is SVGAGI. The CDR3 is made up of 15 amino acids.

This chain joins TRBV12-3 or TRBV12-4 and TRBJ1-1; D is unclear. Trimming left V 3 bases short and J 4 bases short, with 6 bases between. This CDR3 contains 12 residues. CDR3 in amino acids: CASSFWGTEAFF. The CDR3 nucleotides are TGTGCCAGCAGTTTTTGGGGCACTGAAGCTTTCTTT.

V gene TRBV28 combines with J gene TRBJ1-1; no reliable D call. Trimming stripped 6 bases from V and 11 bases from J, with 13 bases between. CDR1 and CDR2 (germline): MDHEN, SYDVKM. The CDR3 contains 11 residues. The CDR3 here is CASRRRGRAFF. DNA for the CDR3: TGTGCCAGCAGGAGGCGGGGTCGCGCTTTCTTT.

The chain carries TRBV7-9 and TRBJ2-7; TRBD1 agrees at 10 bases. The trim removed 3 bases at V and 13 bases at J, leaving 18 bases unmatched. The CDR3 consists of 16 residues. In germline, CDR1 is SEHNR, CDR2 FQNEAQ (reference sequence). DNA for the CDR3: TGTGCCAGCAGCTTGGGACAGGGGCGCCCGGGTCAGGGTGTTTACTTC. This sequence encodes CASSLGQGRPGQGVYF.

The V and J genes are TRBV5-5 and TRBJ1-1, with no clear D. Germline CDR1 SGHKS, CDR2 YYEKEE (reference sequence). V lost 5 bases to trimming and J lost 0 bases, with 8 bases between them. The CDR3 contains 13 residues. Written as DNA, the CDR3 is TGTGCCAGCAGTCTCGACGTGAACACTGAAGCTTTCTTT. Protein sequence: CASSLDVNTEAFF. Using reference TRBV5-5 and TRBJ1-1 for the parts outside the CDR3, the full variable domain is DAGVTQSPTHLIKTRGQQVTLRCSPISGHKSVSWYQQVLGQGPQFIFQYYEKEERGRGNFPDRFSARQFPNYSSELNVNALLLGDSALYLCASSLDVNTEAFFGQGTRLTVV.